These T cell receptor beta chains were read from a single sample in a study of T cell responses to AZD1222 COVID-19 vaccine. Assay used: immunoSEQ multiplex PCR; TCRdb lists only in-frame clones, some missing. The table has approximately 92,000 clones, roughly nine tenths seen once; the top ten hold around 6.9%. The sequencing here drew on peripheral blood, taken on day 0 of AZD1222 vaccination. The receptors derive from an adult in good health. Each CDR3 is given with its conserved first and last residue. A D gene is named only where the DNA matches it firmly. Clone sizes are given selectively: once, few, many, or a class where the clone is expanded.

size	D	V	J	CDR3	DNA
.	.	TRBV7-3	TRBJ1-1	CASSFADRSNTEAFF	TGTGCCAGCAGCTTTGCCGACAGATCCAACACTGAAGCTTTCTTT
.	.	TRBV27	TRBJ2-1	CASSLRGSDEQFF	TGTGCCAGCAGTTTAAGGGGGTCGGATGAGCAGTTCTTC
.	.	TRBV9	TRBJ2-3	CASSVDSHTTDTQYF	TGTGCCAGCAGCGTAGACAGTCATACCACAGATACGCAGTATTTT
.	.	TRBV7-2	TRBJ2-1	CASSLARGWNEQFF	TGTGCCAGCAGCTTAGCCCGGGGATGGAATGAGCAGTTCTTC
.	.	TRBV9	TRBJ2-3	CASSQSTDTQYF	TGTGCCAGCAGCCAGAGCACAGATACGCAGTATTTT
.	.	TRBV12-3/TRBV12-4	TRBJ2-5	CASSLSETQYF	TGTGCCAGCAGTTTATCCGAGACCCAGTACTTC
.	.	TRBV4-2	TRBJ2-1	CASSQVDSNEQFF	TGTGCCAGCAGCCAAGTTGACTCGAATGAGCAGTTCTTC
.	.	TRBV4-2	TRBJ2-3	CASSQDRRGRLDTQYF	TGTGCCAGCAGCCAAGATAGGAGGGGGCGGTTAGATACGCAGTATTTT
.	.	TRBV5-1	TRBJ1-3	CASREGSGHSGNTIYF	TGCGCCAGCAGGGAGGGAAGCGGACACTCTGGAAACACCATATATTTT
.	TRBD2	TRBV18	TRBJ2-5	CASSPRGGNQETQYF	TGTGCCAGCTCACCACGGGGGGGAAACCAAGAGACCCAGTACTTC
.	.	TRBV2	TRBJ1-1	CASSARVGGTEAFF	TGTGCCAGCAGTGCCAGGGTCGGGGGCACTGAAGCTTTCTTT
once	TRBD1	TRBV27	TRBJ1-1	CASSLTGDLTEAFF	TGTGCCAGCAGCCTCACAGGGGACCTCACTGAAGCTTTCTTT
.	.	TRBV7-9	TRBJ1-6	CASSLTRSSYNSPLHF	TGTGCCAGCAGCTTAACCAGGAGCTCCTATAATTCACCCCTCCACTTT
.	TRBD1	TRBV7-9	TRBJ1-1	CASSSDRGRFLVAFF	TGTGCCAGCAGCTCGGACAGGGGGCGCTTCCTAGTTGCTTTCTTT
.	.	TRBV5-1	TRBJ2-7	CASSLSGVNPEQYF	TGCGCCAGCAGCTTGTCAGGAGTTAACCCCGAGCAGTACTTC
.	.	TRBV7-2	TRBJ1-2	CASSLEWDGYTF	TGTGCCAGCAGCTTAGAATGGGATGGCTACACCTTC
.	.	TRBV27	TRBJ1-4	CASRYNRERNEKLFF	TGTGCCAGCAGATATAACAGGGAACGGAATGAAAAACTGTTTTTT
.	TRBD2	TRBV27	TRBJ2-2	CASSLLAGGSIGELFF	TGTGCCAGCAGTTTACTAGCGGGAGGTTCGATCGGGGAGCTGTTTTTT
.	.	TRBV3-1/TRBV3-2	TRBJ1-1	CASSQLVAMNTEAFF	TGTGCCAGCAGCCAACTGGTCGCCATGAACACTGAAGCTTTCTTT
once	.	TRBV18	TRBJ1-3	CASSPPAGGFGNTIYF	TGTGCCAGCTCACCCCCCGCGGGCGGGTTTGGAAACACCATATATTTT
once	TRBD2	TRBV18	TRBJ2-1	CASSHGTSGRALEFF	TGTGCCAGCTCCCACGGGACTAGCGGGCGAGCCCTCGAGTTCTTC
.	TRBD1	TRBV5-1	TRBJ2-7	CASSLGGQMEGEQYF	TGCGCCAGCAGCTTAGGGGGACAGATGGAAGGCGAGCAGTACTTC
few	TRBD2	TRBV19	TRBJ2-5	CASSQLAGVKETQYF	TGTGCCAGTAGCCAACTAGCGGGAGTAAAAGAGACCCAGTACTTC
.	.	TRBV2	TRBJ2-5	CASSPQETQYF	TGTGCCAGTTCCCCTCAAGAGACCCAGTACTTC
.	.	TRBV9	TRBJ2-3	CASSVERTTQYF	TGTGCCAGCAGCGTAGAGCGGACTACGCAGTATTTT
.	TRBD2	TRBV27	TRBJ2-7	CASSLKAGGSYEQYF	TGTGCCAGCAGTTTAAAAGCGGGGGGTTCCTACGAGCAGTACTTC
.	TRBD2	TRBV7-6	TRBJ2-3	CASSPVGLAGATDTQYF	TGTGCCAGCAGCCCCGTCGGGCTAGCGGGGGCCACAGATACGCAGTATTTT
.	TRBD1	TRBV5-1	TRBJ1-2	CASSLTGAVDGYTF	TGCGCCAGCAGCTTGACAGGGGCTGTCGATGGCTACACCTTC
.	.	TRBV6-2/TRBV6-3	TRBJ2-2	CASSYLDTGELFF	TGTGCCAGCAGTTACCTAGATACCGGGGAGCTGTTTTTT
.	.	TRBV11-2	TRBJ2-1	CASSFVRRYNEQFF	TGTGCCAGCAGCTTCGTTCGGAGGTACAATGAGCAGTTCTTC
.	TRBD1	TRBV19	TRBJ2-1	CASRTRDRGEQFF	TGTGCCAGTAGGACCCGGGACAGGGGTGAGCAGTTCTTC
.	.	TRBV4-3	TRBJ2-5	CASSQDRRETQYF	TGCGCCAGCAGCCAAGATCGCAGGGAGACCCAGTACTTC
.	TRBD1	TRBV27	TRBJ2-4	CASSSQGAQKNIQYF	TGTGCCAGCAGCTCACAGGGGGCGCAAAAAAACATTCAGTACTTC
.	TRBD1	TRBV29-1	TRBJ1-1	CSVEGPTGGHTEAFF	TGCAGCGTTGAGGGCCCAACAGGGGGCCACACTGAAGCTTTCTTT
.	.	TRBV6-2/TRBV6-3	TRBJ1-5	CASSYYSRDQPQHF	TGTGCCAGCAGTTACTATTCCAGAGATCAGCCCCAGCATTTT
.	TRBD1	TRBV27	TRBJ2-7	CASSYRTGDYEQYF	TGTGCCAGCAGTTACCGGACAGGAGACTACGAGCAGTACTTC
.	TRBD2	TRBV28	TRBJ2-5	CASSSRLAGEWRETQYF	TGTGCCAGCAGTTCCCGACTAGCGGGAGAGTGGAGGGAGACCCAGTACTTC
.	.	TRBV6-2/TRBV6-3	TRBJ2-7	CASSPGTELYEQYF	TGTGCCAGCAGCCCCGGGACGGAGCTATACGAGCAGTACTTC